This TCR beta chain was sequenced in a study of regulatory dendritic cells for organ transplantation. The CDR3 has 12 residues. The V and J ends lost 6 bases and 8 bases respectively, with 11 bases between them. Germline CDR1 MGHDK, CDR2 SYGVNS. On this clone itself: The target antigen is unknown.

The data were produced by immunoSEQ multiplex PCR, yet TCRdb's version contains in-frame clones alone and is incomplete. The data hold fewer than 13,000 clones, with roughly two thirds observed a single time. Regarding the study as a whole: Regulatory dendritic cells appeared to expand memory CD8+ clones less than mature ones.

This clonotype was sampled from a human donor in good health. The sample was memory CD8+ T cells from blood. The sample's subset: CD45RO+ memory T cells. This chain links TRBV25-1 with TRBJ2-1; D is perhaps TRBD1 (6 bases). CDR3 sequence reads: CASRTGRDEQFF. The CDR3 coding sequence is TGTGCCAGCAGGACAGGTCGGGATGAGCAGTTCTTC.